The 31 T cell receptor beta chains given below trace back to one sample, sequenced in a study of cytomegalovirus exposure and HLA in healthy donors. 60 Vbeta and 13 Jbeta primers were used in PCR. Produced via immunoSEQ multiplex PCR; TCRdb's table is partial and in-frame only. The repertoire holds 250,000 to 350,000 clones, around 86% seen once, with almost 4% in the top ten. The sequencing input was PBMCs. The receptors here all came from a man aged 40-55 years in good health and CMV-seropositive.

V and J are TRBV28 and TRBJ2-5; TRBD1 agrees at 7 bases. The CDR3 length is 13 residues. The V gene end was trimmed by 3 bases and the J gene end by 11 bases; junction bases not matched to a gene: 9. Per germline, CDR1 MDHEN and CDR2 SYDVKM. The CDR3 nucleotides read TGTGCCAGCAGTTTCGACAGGGTCGGTGAACAGTACTTC. Encoded protein: CASSFDRVGEQYF.

This chain connects TRBV7-3 to TRBJ1-1; D is possibly TRBD1 (6 bases). The germline V gene has CDR1 SGHTA and CDR2 FQGTGA. The CDR3 covers 15 residues. Trimming stripped 1 base from V and 3 bases from J, with 12 bases between. The DNA of the CDR3 is TGTGCCAGCAGCTTAATGGGCAAGGGGGACACTGAAGCTTTCTTT. Its translation is CASSLMGKGDTEAFF.

This clone was seen more than once but under ten times. The chain employs TRBV6-1 and TRBJ2-7; 10 bases line up with TRBD1. Germline CDR1 and CDR2: MNHNS and SASEGT. J gave up 2 bases and V 4 bases, and 2 bases lay outside the gene matches. The CDR3 covers 14 residues. The CDR3 nucleotides read TGTGCCAGCAGTGGGACAGGGGGGACCTACGAGCAGTACTTC. It translates to CASSGTGGTYEQYF.

The sample holds a few counts of this clone. V usage is TRBV28 and J usage is TRBJ1-1, with D possibly TRBD1 on 5 matching bases. There are 14 residues in the CDR3. The germline V gene encodes CDR1 MDHEN and CDR2 SYDVKM. With 2 bases removed from V and 11 bases from J, the gap between germline ends came to 18 bases. The CDR3 DNA sequence: TGTGCCAGCAGTTTAAACGGGACTCCCGGAGGGGCTTTCTTT. Protein sequence: CASSLNGTPGGAFF.

The chain recombines TRBV14 with TRBJ2-3, with TRBD2 as a possible D gene (6 bases). This CDR3 is built from 17 residues. V lost 1 base and J lost 2, with 16 bases in between. The germline CDR1 and CDR2 sequences are SGHDN and FVKESK. The CDR3 is CASSQAQGGILTDTQYF. The CDR3 DNA follows: TGTGCCAGCAGCCAAGCCCAGGGCGGGATACTCACAGATACGCAGTATTTT. The entire variable domain, with the rest obtained from reference TRBV14 and TRBJ2-3, is as follows: EAGVTQFPSHSVIEKGQTVTLRCDPISGHDNLYWYRRVMGKEIKFLLHFVKESKQDESGMPNNRFLAERTGGTYSTLKVQPAELEDSGVYFCASSQAQGGILTDTQYFGPGTRLTVL.

This rearrangement joins TRBV4-2 to TRBJ1-1; 7 bases map to TRBD1. The CDR3 runs 15 residues. With 2 bases clipped from V and 8 bases from J, the junction kept 11 bases outside the gene matches. CDR1 is LGHNA and CDR2 is YNFKEQ in the germline V gene. CDR3 in DNA: TGTGCCAGCAGCCAAAATTTACAGGGGCTCCTAGAAGCTTTCTTT. It codes for CASSQNLQGLLEAFF.

The chain employs TRBV11-1 and TRBJ2-1; no firm D call. Germline V CDR1 and CDR2: SGHAT, FQDESV (reference sequence). The CDR3 consists of 13 residues. The V gene lost 1 base and the J gene lost 8 bases, with 9 bases spanning the gap. The CDR3 DNA follows: TGTGCCAGCAGCTTAGGGCAGGTCTATGAGCAGTTCTTC. It translates to CASSLGQVYEQFF.

The V and J genes are TRBV5-6 and TRBJ2-3; a possible D gene is TRBD2 (5 bases). This CDR3 has 15 residues. The germline gives CDR1 SGHDT, CDR2 YYEEEE. Trimming took 1 base from V and 5 from J, leaving 14 bases between them. CDR3 bases: TGTGCCAGCAGCTTGTTGCTAGCAGGAGGAGATACGCAGTATTTT. Translated: CASSLLLAGGDTQYF.

The J gene is TRBJ2-1, the V gene TRBV4-3; TRBD2 is a possible D gene (5 bases). V lost 0 bases and J 10 bases, leaving 16 bases between the germline ends. From germline, CDR1 is LGHNA and CDR2 YSLEER. The CDR3 consists of 15 residues. The CDR3 coding sequence is TGCGCCAGCAGCCAAGAAGAGCGGTCTAGGTTCGAGCAGTTCTTC. Encoded protein: CASSQEERSRFEQFF.

The gene calls are TRBV9 and TRBJ1-5; D call uncertain. Trimming cost V 4 bases and J 4 bases, with 12 bases left between them. This CDR3 region has 14 residues. Germline V CDR1 and CDR2: SGDLS, YYNGEE. The CDR3 sequence: CASSPRTGNQPQHF. The DNA for the CDR3 is TGTGCCAGCAGCCCTAGGACGGGGAATCAGCCCCAGCATTTT.

V and J are TRBV13 and TRBJ1-1, with D tentatively TRBD1 (6 bases). The germline V gene encodes CDR1 PRHDT and CDR2 FYEKMQ (reference sequence). The CDR3 spans 13 residues. V was clipped by 10 bases and J by 6 bases, with 18 bases between them. As DNA, the CDR3 is TGTGCCACCCTAAGGGGGGGAGTGGCTGAAGCTTTCTTT. Translation: CATLRGGVAEAFF. Full variable domain (outside the CDR3, taken from reference TRBV13 and TRBJ1-1): AAGVIQSPRHLIKEKRETATLKCYPIPRHDTVYWYQQGPGQDPQFLISFYEKMQSDKGSIPDRFSAQQFSDYHSELNMSSLELGDSALYFCATLRGGVAEAFFGQGTRLTVV.

This clone has only a few counts. The chain is built from TRBV6-6 and TRBJ1-5; 7 positions match TRBD1. With 8 bases clipped from V and 11 bases from J, the junction kept 12 bases outside the gene matches. This CDR3 region has 13 residues. Germline CDR1 reads MNHNY; CDR2 reads SVGAGI (reference sequence). CDR3 nucleotide sequence: TGTGCCAGCCAAGGGACAGCTCCGTCCGCCCAGCATTTT. Translation gives CASQGTAPSAQHF.

V usage is TRBV2 and J usage is TRBJ1-1; tentatively, D is TRBD1 (5 bases). Germline V gene lookup returns CDR1 SNHLY and CDR2 FYNNEI. The CDR3 is 14 amino acids. Trimming left V 4 bases short and J 0 bases short, with 9 bases between. CDR3 in DNA: TGTGCCAGCAGTGTCTGGGGCCTGAACACTGAAGCTTTCTTT. It translates to CASSVWGLNTEAFF.

This sequence joins TRBV27 and TRBJ2-7; 7 bases map to TRBD2. This CDR3 is built from 14 residues. Per germline, CDR1 MNHEY and CDR2 SMNVEV (reference sequence). After removal of 6 bases from V and 0 bases from J, the junction contained 5 bases not matched to a gene. CDR3 region: CASRGQRDSYEQYF. The CDR3 DNA reads as TGTGCCAGCAGGGGCCAGCGGGACTCCTACGAGCAGTACTTC.

The table lists this clone with a few counts. The chain recombines TRBV4-1 with TRBJ2-7; TRBD1 might be the D (5 bases). CDR1 is MGHRA and CDR2 is YSYEKL in the germline V gene. Trimming removed 1 base from V and 3 bases from J, with 16 bases in between. The CDR3 is 16 amino acids. The CDR3 nucleotides read TGCGCCAGCAGCCAAGGGGGCGGCAGTCCCTACTACGAGCAGTACTTC. Residues: CASSQGGGSPYYEQYF.

The chain carries TRBV7-2 and TRBJ1-2; D unresolved. Trimming pared 1 base from V and 4 bases from J, leaving 10 bases between. The germline CDR1 and CDR2 sequences are SGHTA and FQGNSA. This CDR3 comprises 14 residues. CDR3 in amino acids: CASSLGHTLYGYTF. CDR3 DNA: TGTGCCAGCAGCTTAGGACACACCCTCTATGGCTACACCTTC.

The genes are TRBV19 and TRBJ2-1; 9 nucleotides line up with TRBD2. Germline lookup yields CDR1 LNHDA and CDR2 SQIVND (reference sequence). The junction had 1 base not matched to a gene; V was cut back by 2 bases and J by 2 bases. This CDR3 has 15 residues. The CDR3 sequence: CASSISGRPYNEQFF. The CDR3 region has the DNA TGTGCCAGTAGTATAAGCGGGAGGCCCTACAATGAGCAGTTCTTC.

The rearrangement joins TRBV5-1 to TRBJ1-2; 7 bases are shared with TRBD1. The CDR3 totals 16 residues. Germline loops: CDR1 SGHRS, CDR2 YFSETQ. The V and J ends lost 4 bases and 0 bases, in that order; junction bases with no gene match: 9. CDR3 residues: CASSRIATGTNYGYTF. In DNA, the CDR3 is TGCGCCAGCAGCCGAATCGCGACAGGGACTAACTATGGCTACACCTTC.

The CDR3 sequence: CASSPLDDRAPFTVTDTQYF. In DNA, the CDR3 is TGTGCCAGCTCACCCCTAGACGACAGGGCCCCTTTCACTGTCACAGATACGCAGTATTTT. The chain combines TRBV18 with TRBJ2-3, with 7 bases aligning to TRBD1. Germline V lookup: CDR1 KGHSH, CDR2 LQKENI. The CDR3 length is 20 residues. The trim removed 3 bases at V and 2 bases at J, leaving 20 bases unmatched.

J is TRBJ2-7 and V is TRBV6-5; 10 bases fit TRBD1. The germline gives CDR1 MNHEY, CDR2 SVGAGI. V lost 2 bases, J lost 2 bases, and 6 bases stayed unmatched. This CDR3 is 16 amino acids long. The CDR3: CASSYRDRGKTYEQYF. In DNA form, the CDR3 reads TGTGCCAGCAGTTACCGGGACAGGGGAAAAACCTACGAGCAGTACTTC.

This chain connects TRBV28 to TRBJ2-7; D not certain. The CDR3 has 13 amino acids. The V gene lost 7 bases and the J gene lost 4 bases, with 14 bases spanning the gap. In germline, CDR1 is MDHEN, CDR2 SYDVKM. This chain's CDR3 is CASTRREQYEQYF. The CDR3 coding sequence is TGTGCCAGCACCCGCCGTGAGCAATACGAGCAGTACTTC.

The chain has TRBV6-5 and TRBJ1-1; D is undetermined. The CDR3 contains 13 residues. Per germline, CDR1 MNHEY and CDR2 SVGAGI. Trimming pared 1 base from V and 3 bases from J, leaving 6 bases between. The CDR3 region is CASSYYGDTEAFF. The CDR3 DNA reads as TGTGCCAGCAGTTACTACGGGGACACTGAAGCTTTCTTT.

The V and J genes are TRBV4-2 and TRBJ2-7; unclear D gene. Germline assignment: CDR1 LGHNA and CDR2 YNFKEQ. Trimming took off 1 base at V and 4 bases at J, with 11 bases between the two ends. There are 14 residues in the CDR3. The CDR3 spells CASSQVTELYEQYF. The CDR3, as DNA: TGTGCCAGCAGCCAAGTCACAGAATTGTACGAGCAGTACTTC.

V and J are TRBV28 and TRBJ2-7; tentative D call: TRBD2 (5 bases). This CDR3 is built from 14 residues. CDR1 is MDHEN and CDR2 is SYDVKM in the germline V gene. V was pared by 6 bases and J by 7 bases, with 19 bases between. The CDR3 DNA sequence: TGTGCCAGCAGAGTTAGGGTGGCCACGGGGGAGCAGTACTTC. Translation: CASRVRVATGEQYF.

The rearrangement joins TRBV4-1 to TRBJ2-1, with 10 nucleotides matching TRBD1. The CDR3 covers 18 residues. The germline V gene encodes CDR1 MGHRA and CDR2 YSYEKL. J was trimmed by 0 bases and V by 1 base; bases with no gene match: 6. The CDR3 loop reads CASSQVPGQGTSYNEQFF. Here the CDR3 DNA reads TGCGCCAGCAGCCAAGTTCCGGGACAGGGGACCTCCTACAATGAGCAGTTCTTC.

The CDR3 here is CASSSTSGNKYEQYF. In DNA form, the CDR3 reads TGTGCCAGCAGCTCAACTAGCGGGAACAAATACGAGCAGTACTTC. The gene calls are TRBV7-2 and TRBJ2-7, with 10 bases identical to TRBD2. Unmatched junction bases numbered 7, after V lost 4 bases and J lost 4 bases. This CDR3 contains 15 residues. Germline values: CDR1 SGHTA, CDR2 FQGNSA.

The V gene is TRBV7-9, the J gene TRBJ2-2, with TRBD2 identical over 12 bases. Germline V gene data show CDR1 as SEHNR and CDR2 as FQNEAQ (reference sequence). V shed 5 bases and J 5 bases; nucleotides not matched to a gene: 12. There are 18 residues in the CDR3. CDR3 sequence (DNA): TGTGCCAGCAGCCCACGCGGGGGTGGACTAGCGGGAACCGGGGAGCTGTTTTTT. Its protein is CASSPRGGGLAGTGELFF. The complete variable domain, with remaining parts taken from reference TRBV7-9 and TRBJ2-2, reads DTGVSQNPRHKITKRGQNVTFRCDPISEHNRLYWYRQTLGQGPEFLTYFQNEAQLEKSRLLSDRFSAERPKGSFSTLEIQRTEQGDSAMYLCASSPRGGGLAGTGELFFGEGSRLTVL.

The V gene is TRBV6-1, the J gene TRBJ2-7; 9 nucleotides agree with TRBD1. Germline V gene lookup returns CDR1 MNHNS and CDR2 SASEGT. This CDR3 is 15 amino acids long. V gave up 5 bases and J gave up 2 bases; unmatched junction bases: 7. Written as DNA, the CDR3 is TGTGCCAGCAGTCCCGAAACAGGGGGCCCCTACGAGCAGTACTTC. Protein product: CASSPETGGPYEQYF.

DNA of the CDR3: TGTGCCAGCAGCAAGGGCAGGGGGAACGAGCAGTACTTC. Translation: CASSKGRGNEQYF. The chain employs TRBV21-1 and TRBJ2-7; the listed D gene, TRBD1, was not tested against the DNA. TRBV21-1 is termed a pseudogene. This CDR3 region has 13 residues.

Comments on this clone: Other DNA sequences from this sample encode an identical CDR3 as well. V gene TRBV27 combines with J gene TRBJ2-7; weak D call: TRBD2 (5 bases). This CDR3 is 14 amino acids long. Germline-derived CDR1 and CDR2 are MNHEY and SMNVEV (reference sequence). Trimming took 0 bases from V and 0 from J, leaving 6 bases between them. CDR3 protein: CASSLSGSSYEQYF. In nucleotides, the CDR3 is TGTGCCAGCAGTTTATCTGGGAGCTCCTACGAGCAGTACTTC.

The chain links TRBV7-2 to TRBJ2-1; the match to TRBD2 covers 9 bases. Germline assignment: CDR1 SGHTA and CDR2 FQGNSA. V was pared by 5 bases and J by 6 bases, with 8 bases of the junction left unmatched. The CDR3 is 15 amino acids. In DNA, the CDR3 is TGTGCCAGCAGCCCGGGACTAGCACGGGTCAATGAGCAGTTCTTC. The encoded protein is CASSPGLARVNEQFF.